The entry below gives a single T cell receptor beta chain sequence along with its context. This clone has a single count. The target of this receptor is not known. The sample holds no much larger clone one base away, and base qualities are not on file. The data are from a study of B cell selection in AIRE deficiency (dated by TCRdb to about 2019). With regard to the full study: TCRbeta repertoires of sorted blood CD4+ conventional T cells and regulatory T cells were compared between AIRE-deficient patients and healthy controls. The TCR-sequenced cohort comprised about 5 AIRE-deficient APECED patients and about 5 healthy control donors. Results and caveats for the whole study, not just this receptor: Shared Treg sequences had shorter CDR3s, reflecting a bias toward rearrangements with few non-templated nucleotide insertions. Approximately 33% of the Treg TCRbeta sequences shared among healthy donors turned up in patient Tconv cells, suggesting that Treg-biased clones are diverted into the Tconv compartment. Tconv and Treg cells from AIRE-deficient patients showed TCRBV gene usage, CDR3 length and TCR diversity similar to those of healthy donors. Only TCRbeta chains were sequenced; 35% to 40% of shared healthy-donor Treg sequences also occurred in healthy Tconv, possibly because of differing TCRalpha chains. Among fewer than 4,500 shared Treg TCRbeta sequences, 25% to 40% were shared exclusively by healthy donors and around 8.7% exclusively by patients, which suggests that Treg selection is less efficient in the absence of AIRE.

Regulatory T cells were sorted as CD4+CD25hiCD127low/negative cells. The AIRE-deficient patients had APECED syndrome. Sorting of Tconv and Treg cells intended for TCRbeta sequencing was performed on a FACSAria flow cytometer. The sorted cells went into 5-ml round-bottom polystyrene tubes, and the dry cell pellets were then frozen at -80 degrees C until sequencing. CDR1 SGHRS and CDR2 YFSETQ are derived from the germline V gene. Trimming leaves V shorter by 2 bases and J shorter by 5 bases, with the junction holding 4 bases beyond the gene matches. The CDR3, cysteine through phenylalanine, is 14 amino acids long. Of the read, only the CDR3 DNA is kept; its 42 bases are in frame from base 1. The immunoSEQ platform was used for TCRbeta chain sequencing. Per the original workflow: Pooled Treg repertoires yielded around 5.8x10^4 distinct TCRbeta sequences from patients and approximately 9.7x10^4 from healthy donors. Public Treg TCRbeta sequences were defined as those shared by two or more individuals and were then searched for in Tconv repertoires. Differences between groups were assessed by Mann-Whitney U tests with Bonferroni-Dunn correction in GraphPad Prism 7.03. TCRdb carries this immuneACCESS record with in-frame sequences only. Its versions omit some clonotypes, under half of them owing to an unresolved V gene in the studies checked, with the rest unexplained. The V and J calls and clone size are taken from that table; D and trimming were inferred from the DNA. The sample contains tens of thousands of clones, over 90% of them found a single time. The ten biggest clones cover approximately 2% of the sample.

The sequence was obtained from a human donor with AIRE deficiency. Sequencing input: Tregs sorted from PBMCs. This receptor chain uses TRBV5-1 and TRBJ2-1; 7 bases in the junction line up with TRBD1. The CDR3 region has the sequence CASSLDRDHNEQFF. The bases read TGCGCCAGCAGCTTAGACAGGGACCACAATGAGCAGTTCTTC.